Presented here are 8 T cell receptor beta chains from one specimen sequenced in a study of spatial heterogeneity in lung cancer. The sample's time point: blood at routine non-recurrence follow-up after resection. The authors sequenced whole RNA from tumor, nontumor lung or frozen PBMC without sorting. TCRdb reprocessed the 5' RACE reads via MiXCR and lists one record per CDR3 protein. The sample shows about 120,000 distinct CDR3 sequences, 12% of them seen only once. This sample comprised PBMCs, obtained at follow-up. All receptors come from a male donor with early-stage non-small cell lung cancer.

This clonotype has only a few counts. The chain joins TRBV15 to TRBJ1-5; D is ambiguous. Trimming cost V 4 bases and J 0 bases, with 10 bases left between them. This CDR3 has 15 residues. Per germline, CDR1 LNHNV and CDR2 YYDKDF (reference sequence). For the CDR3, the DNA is TGTGCCACCAGCACTGGGTCAGGTAGCAATCAGCCCCAGCATTTT. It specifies CATSTGSGSNQPQHF.

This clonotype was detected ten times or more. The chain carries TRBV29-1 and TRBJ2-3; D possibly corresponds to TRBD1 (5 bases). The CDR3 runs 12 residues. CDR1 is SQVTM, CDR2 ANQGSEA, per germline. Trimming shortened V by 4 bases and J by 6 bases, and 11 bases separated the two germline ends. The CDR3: CSVGQLRDTQYF. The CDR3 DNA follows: TGCAGCGTTGGACAGCTTCGGGATACGCAGTATTTT.

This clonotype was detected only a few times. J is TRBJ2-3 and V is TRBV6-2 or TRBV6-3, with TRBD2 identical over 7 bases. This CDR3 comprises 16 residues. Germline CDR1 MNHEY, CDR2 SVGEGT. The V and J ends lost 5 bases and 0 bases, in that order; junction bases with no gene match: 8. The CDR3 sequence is CASSTWGLPSTDTQYF. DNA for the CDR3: TGTGCCAGCAGTACCTGGGGACTACCTAGCACAGATACGCAGTATTTT.

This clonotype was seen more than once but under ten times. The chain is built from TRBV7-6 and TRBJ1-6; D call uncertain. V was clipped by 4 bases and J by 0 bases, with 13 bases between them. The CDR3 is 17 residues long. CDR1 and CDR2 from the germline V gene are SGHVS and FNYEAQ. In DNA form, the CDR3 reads TGTGCCAGCAGCTCTATAGGGAAGAGCTCCTATAATTCACCCCTCCACTTT. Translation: CASSSIGKSSYNSPLHF. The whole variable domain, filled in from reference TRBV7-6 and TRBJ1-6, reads GAGVSQSPRYKVTKRGQDVALRCDPISGHVSLYWYRQALGQGPEFLTYFNYEAQQDKSGLPNDRFSAERPEGSISTLTIQRTEQRDSAMYRCASSSIGKSSYNSPLHFGNGTRLTVT.

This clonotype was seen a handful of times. In DNA form, the CDR3 reads TGTGCCACCAGTGATTCGTCCGCGCAGGGCACTAACTATGGCTACACCTTC. It translates to CATSDSSAQGTNYGYTF. This sequence joins TRBV24-1 and TRBJ1-2, with D possibly being TRBD1 (5 bases). V was pared by 2 bases and J by 0 bases, with 15 bases between. Germline CDR1 is KGHDR and CDR2 is SFDVKD. The CDR3 has 17 amino acids.

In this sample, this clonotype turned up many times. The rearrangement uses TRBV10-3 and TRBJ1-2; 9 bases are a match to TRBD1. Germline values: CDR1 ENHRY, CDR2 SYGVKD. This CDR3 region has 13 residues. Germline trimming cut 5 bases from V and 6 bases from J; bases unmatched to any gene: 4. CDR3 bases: TGTGCCATCAGTCCGGGACAGGGACATGGCTACACCTTC. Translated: CAISPGQGHGYTF.

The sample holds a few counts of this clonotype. This CDR3 reads CASTRRPGSSTDTQYF. The CDR3 DNA reads TGTGCCAGCACCCGACGGCCGGGTTCTAGCACAGATACGCAGTATTTT. The rearrangement joins TRBV6-6 to TRBJ2-3, with D uncertain. In germline, CDR1 is MNHNY, CDR2 SVGAGI (reference sequence). The CDR3 has 16 residues. Between the trimmed V and J ends, which lost 7 bases and 0 bases, there was a span of 17 bases.

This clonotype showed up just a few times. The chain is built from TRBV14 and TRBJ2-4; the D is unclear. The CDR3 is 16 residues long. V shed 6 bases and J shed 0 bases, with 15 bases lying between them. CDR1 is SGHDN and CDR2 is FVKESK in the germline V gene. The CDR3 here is CASSQDLSLAKNIQYF. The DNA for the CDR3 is TGTGCCAGCAGTCAGGACCTCTCCTTAGCCAAAAACATTCAGTACTTC.